This entry is about one T cell receptor beta chain. The antigen remains undetermined. This sample was included in a study of OX40 agonist ivuxolimab in advanced cancers. As for the study in general: Partial responses were achieved by three patients: one hepatocellular carcinoma, two cutaneous melanoma. General study points: Those patients achieving a partial response at 0.1-3.0 mg/kg showed among the lowest clonal expansion. Expanded clones belonging to CD8+ T cells outnumbered, on average, those of CD4+.

Profiled with immunoSEQ multiplex PCR; TCRdb holds only in-frame clones, not every one. The sample lists about 53,000 clones, over 65% occurring once. The CDR3 spans 14 residues. The V and J ends lost 0 bases and 3 bases respectively, with 9 bases between them. Germline CDR1 and CDR2: SGHDT and YYEEEE. The sequencing here drew on CD4+ or CD8+ T cells sorted from blood, taken in a trial of the OX40 agonist ivuxolimab. The TCR sequence derives from an adult with an advanced solid tumor such as melanoma, head and neck, liver or kidney cancer. The chain joins TRBV5-6 to TRBJ1-2, with D uncertain. The CDR3 reads CASSLAQTYYGYTF. CDR3 nucleotides: TGTGCCAGCAGCTTGGCCCAGACCTACTATGGCTACACCTTC.